This T cell receptor beta chain was recorded in a study of T cell responses to AZD1222 COVID-19 vaccine. Repertoires were generated with immunoSEQ multiplex PCR, while TCRdb's copy carries only in-frame clones and drops some. The sample consists of about 140,000 clones, under 95% of them appearing once. Trimming shortened V by 2 bases and J by 1 base, and 8 bases separated the two germline ends. CDR3 length: 14 amino acids. Germline CDR1 and CDR2: SGHTA and FQGNSA. This sequence was found in an adult in good health. The rearrangement uses TRBV7-2 and TRBJ2-5; D remains unclear. Material: peripheral blood, obtained on day 0 of AZD1222 vaccination. DNA of the CDR3: TGTGCCAGCAGCTTATATACAGCCCAAGAGACCCAGTACTTC. Translation: CASSLYTAQETQYF.